This T cell receptor (beta chain) was captured by sequencing in a study of blood T cell repertoires in COVID-19. For the study at large: COVID-19 samples, acute and convalescent, were from the United States, Italy and Spain. T cells, B-cell-depleted T cells, or PBMCs provided the cDNA or gDNA that served as material.

The V gene's germline CDR1 is LNHDA and CDR2 SQIVND (reference sequence). The CDR3 spans 16 residues. The V end lost 2 bases, the J end lost 0 bases, and 14 bases lay between the germline ends. Original handling: Reference gene primers were amplified, and this amplification served to estimate nucleated cell counts. Here immunoSEQ multiplex PCR was the method, and the copy in TCRdb shows in-frame clones only, minus some. V, J and clone size reflect that table, while D and trimming were determined from the DNA. The sample holds under 200,000 clones, around nine tenths seen once. The clonotype originates from a man between 50 and 59 years old with acute or convalescent COVID-19. Sequencing used peripheral blood. This chain uses TRBV19 with TRBJ2-7; tentative D call: TRBD2 (5 bases). The CDR3 reads CASSIWDRGTSYEQYF. The CDR3 region has the DNA TGTGCCAGTAGTATATGGGATCGGGGTACCTCCTACGAGCAGTACTTC.